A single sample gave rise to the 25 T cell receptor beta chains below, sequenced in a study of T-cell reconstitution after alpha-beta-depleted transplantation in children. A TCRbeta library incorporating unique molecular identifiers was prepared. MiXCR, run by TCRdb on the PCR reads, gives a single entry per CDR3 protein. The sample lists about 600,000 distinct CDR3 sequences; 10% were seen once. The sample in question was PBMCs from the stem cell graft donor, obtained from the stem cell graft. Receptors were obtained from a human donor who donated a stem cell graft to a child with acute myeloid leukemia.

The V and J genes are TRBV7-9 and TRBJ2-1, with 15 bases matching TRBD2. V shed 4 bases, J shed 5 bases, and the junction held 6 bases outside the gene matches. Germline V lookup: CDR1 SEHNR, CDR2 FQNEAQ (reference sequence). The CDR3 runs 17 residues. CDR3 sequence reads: CASSSRGLAGGHNEQFF. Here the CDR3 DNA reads TGTGCCAGCAGCTCTAGGGGACTAGCGGGAGGCCACAATGAGCAGTTCTTC.

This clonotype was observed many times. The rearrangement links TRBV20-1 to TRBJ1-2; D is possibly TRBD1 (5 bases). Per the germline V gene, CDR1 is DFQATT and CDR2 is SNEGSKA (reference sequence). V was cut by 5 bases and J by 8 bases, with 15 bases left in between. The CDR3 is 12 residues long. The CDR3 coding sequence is TGCAGTGCTCCGGGACCCATAGAGGGCTACACCTTC. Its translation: CSAPGPIEGYTF.

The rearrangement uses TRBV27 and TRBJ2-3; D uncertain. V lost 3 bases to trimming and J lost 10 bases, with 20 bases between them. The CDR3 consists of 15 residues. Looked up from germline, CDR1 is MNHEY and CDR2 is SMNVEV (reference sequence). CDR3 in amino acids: CASSFSDPLPGAQYF. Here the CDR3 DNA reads TGTGCCAGCAGTTTCTCGGACCCGCTCCCAGGAGCGCAGTATTTT.

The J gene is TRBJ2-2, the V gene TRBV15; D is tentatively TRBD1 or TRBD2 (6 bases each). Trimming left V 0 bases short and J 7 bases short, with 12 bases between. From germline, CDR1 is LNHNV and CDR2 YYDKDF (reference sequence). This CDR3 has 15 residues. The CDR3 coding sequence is TGTGCCACCAGCAGAGAAGGGGGGCCTAGCGGGGAGCTGTTTTTT. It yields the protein CATSREGGPSGELFF.

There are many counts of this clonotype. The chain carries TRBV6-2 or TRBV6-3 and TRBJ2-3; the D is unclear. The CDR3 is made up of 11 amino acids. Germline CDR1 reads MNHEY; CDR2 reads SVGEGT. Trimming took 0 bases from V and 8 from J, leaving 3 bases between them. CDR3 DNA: TGTGCCAGCAGTTACTCGGGTACGCAGTATTTT. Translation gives CASSYSGTQYF.

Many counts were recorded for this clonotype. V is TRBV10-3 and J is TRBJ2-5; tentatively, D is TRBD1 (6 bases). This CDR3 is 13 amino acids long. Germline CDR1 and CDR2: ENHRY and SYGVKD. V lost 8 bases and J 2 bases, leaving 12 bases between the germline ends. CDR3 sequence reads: CAISGQLQETQYF. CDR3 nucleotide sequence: TGTGCCATCTCAGGACAGCTACAAGAGACCCAGTACTTC.

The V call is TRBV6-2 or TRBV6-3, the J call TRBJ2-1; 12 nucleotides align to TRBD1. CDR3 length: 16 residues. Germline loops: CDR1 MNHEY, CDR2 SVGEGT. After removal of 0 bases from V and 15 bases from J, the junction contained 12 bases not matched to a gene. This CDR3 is CASSYSMVTGQGAWFF. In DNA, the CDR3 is TGTGCCAGCAGTTACTCGATGGTTACGGGACAGGGGGCATGGTTCTTC.

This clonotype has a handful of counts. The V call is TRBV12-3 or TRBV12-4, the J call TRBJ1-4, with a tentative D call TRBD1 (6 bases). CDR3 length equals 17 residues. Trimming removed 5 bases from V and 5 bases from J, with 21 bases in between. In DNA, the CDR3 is TGTGCCAGCAGTCGGACAGTGGGTCTAGGGGGGAATGAAAAACTGTTTTTT. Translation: CASSRTVGLGGNEKLFF.

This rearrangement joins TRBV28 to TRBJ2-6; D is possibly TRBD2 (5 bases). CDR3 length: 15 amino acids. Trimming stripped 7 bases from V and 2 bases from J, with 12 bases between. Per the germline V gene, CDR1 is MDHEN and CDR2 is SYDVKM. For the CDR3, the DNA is TGTGCCAGCACCCCAATCGGGGCTGGGGCCAACGTCCTGACTTTC. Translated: CASTPIGAGANVLTF.

CDR3 protein: CASSIPGLAFNEQFF. The CDR3 coding sequence is TGTGCCAGCAGCATTCCGGGACTAGCGTTCAATGAGCAGTTCTTC. V is TRBV11-1 and J is TRBJ2-1; 10 nucleotides align to TRBD2. V trimming: 5 bases; J trimming: 6 bases; junction bases outside the gene matches: 7. The V gene's germline CDR1 is SGHAT and CDR2 FQDESV (reference sequence). This CDR3 comprises 15 residues. Looking up the rest from reference TRBV11-1 and TRBJ2-1 gives the full variable domain: EAEVAQSPRYKITEKSQAVAFWCDPISGHATLYWYRQILGQGPELLVQFQDESVVDDSQLPKDRFSAERLKGVDSTLKIQPAELGDSAMYLCASSIPGLAFNEQFFGPGTRLTVL.

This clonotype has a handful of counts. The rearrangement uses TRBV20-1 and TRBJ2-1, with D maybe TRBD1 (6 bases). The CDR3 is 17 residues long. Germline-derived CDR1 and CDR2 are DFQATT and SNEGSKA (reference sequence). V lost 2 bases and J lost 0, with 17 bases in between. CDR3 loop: CSARRTGPESSYNEQFF. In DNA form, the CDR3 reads TGCAGTGCTAGACGTACAGGGCCTGAGAGCTCCTACAATGAGCAGTTCTTC.

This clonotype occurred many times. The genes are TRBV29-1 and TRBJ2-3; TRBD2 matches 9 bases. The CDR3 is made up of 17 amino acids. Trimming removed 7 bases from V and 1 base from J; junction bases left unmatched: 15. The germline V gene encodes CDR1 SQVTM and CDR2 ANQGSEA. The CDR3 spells CSGRKGVAGAGTDTQYF. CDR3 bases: TGCAGCGGGAGAAAGGGGGTAGCGGGAGCTGGCACAGATACGCAGTATTTT.

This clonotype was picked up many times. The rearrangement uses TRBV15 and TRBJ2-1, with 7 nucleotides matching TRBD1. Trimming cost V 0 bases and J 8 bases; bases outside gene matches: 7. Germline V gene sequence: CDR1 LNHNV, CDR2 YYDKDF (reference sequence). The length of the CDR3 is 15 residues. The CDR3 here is CATSRENRGVDEQFF. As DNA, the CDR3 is TGTGCCACCAGCAGAGAGAACAGGGGTGTTGATGAGCAGTTCTTC. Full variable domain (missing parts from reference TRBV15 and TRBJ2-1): DAMVIQNPRYQVTQFGKPVTLSCSQTLNHNVMYWYQQKSSQAPKLLFHYYDKDFNNEADTPDNFQSRRPNTSFCFLDIRSPGLGDTAMYLCATSRENRGVDEQFFGPGTRLTVL.

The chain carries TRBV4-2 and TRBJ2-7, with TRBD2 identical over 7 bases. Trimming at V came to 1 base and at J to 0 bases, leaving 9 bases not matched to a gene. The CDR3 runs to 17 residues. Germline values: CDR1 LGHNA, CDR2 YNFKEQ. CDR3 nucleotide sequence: TGTGCCAGCAGCCAAGCCCCGGGGGTAGCGGGCTCCTACGAGCAGTACTTC. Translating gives CASSQAPGVAGSYEQYF.

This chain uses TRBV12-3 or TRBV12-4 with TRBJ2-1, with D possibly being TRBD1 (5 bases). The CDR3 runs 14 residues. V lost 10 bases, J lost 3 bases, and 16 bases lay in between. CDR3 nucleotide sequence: TGTGCCATCTCAACAGGATTGGGCTACAATGAGCAGTTCTTC. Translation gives CAISTGLGYNEQFF.

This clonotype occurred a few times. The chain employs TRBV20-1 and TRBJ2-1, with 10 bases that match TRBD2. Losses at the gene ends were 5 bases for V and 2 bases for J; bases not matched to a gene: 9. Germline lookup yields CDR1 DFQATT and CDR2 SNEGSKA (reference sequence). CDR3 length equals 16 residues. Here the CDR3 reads CSAVGLAGVPYNEQFF. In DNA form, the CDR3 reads TGCAGTGCTGTTGGGCTAGCGGGAGTCCCCTACAATGAGCAGTTCTTC.

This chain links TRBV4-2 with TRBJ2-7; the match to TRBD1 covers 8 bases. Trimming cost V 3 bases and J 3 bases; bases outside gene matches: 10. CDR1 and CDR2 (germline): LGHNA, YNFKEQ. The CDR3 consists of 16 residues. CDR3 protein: CASSQTGASGGYEQYF. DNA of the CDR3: TGTGCCAGCAGCCAGACAGGGGCCTCAGGGGGCTACGAGCAGTACTTC.

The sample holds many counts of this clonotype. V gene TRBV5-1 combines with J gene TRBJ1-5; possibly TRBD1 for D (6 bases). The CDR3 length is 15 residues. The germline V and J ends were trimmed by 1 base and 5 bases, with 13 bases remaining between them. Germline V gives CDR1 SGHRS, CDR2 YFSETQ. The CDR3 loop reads CASSLIGGLYQPQHF. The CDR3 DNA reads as TGCGCCAGCAGCTTGATTGGGGGGCTTTATCAGCCCCAGCATTTT. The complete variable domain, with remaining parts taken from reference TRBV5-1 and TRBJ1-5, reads KAGVTQTPRYLIKTRGQQVTLSCSPISGHRSVSWYQQTPGQGLQFLFEYFSETQRNKGNFPGRFSGRQFSNSRSEMNVSTLELGDSALYLCASSLIGGLYQPQHFGDGTRLSIL.

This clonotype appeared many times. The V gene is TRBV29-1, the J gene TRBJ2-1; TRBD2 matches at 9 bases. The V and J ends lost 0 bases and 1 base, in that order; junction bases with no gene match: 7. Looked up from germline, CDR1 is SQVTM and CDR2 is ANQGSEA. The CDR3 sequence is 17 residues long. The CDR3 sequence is CSVEDWSSGVSYNEQFF. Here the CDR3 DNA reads TGCAGCGTTGAAGATTGGTCTAGCGGGGTGTCCTACAATGAGCAGTTCTTC.

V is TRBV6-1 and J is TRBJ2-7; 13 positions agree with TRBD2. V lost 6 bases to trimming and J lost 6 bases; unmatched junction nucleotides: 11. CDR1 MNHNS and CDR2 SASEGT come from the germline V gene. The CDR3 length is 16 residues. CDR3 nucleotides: TGTGCCAGCAGCCAAGGTGGGACTAGCGGGATTTTCGAGCAGTACTTC. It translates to CASSQGGTSGIFEQYF.

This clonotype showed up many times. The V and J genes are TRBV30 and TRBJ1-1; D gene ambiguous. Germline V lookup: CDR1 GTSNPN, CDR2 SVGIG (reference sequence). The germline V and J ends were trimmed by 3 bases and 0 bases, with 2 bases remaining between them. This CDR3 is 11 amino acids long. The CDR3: CAWSLNTEAFF. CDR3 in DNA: TGTGCCTGGAGCTTGAACACTGAAGCTTTCTTT.

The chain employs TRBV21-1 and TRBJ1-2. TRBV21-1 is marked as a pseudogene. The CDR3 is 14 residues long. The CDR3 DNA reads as TGTGCCAGCAGGGCAACAGAGGCTAACTATGGCTACACCTTC. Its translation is CASRATEANYGYTF.

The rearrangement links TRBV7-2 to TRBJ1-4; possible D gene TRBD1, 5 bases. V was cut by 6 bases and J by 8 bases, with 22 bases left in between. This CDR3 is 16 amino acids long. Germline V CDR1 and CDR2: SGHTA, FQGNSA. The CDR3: CASSQSRVGGGEKLFF. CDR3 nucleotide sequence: TGTGCCAGCAGTCAATCGAGGGTTGGGGGAGGAGAAAAACTGTTTTTT.

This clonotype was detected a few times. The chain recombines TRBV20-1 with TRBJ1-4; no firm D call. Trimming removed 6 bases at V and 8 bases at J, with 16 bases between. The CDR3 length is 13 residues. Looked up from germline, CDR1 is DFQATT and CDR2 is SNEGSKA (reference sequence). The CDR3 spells CSALPEGLEKLFF. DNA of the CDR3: TGCAGTGCCCTCCCCGAAGGGTTAGAAAAACTGTTTTTT.

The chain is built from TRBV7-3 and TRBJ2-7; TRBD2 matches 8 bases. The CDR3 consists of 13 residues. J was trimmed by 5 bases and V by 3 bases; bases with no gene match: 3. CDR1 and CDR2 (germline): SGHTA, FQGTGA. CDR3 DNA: TGTGCCAGCAGCTTCCGAGCGGGAGACGAGCAGTACTTC. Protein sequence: CASSFRAGDEQYF.